The entry below describes one T cell receptor beta chain. Its antigen remains unidentified. Time point given: week 5, during vaccination. Topical imiquimod accompanied each vaccine dose, which consisted of 300 ug of mutant IDH1 20-mer peptide. The sample comes from a study of a mutant IDH1 vaccine in newly diagnosed glioma. On the study more broadly: Patients came in for eight vaccinations, in weeks 1, 3, 5, 7, 11, 15, 19 and 23. The first vaccination came 4-6 weeks after radiotherapy alone, or with temozolomide cycles. Patients got radiotherapy, temozolomide, or both beforehand, and most got both.

Trimming pared 1 base from V and 3 bases from J, leaving 10 bases between. Germline CDR1 KGHSH, CDR2 LQKENI. This CDR3 has 15 amino acids. Libraries were prepared by immunoSEQ multiplex PCR; TCRdb keeps only in-frame clonotypes and omits some of them. The sample records 30,000 to 45,000 clones, roughly 90% being singletons. This receptor was obtained from a man aged 50 or older with glioma. V usage is TRBV18 and J usage is TRBJ1-3, with TRBD1 as a possible D gene (5 bases). The sequencing here drew on PBMCs, taken from a glioma patient whose treatment included an IDH1 peptide vaccine. The CDR3 coding sequence is TGTGCCAGCTCACCACAAGGTCAGGGTGGAAACACCATATATTTT. Translating it yields CASSPQGQGGNTIYF.